One T cell receptor beta chain is described in this entry. These data are taken from a study of CD8 T cells in Susac syndrome. RNA amounts of about 0.5 to 1 ug underwent reverse transcription with random hexamers. TCRdb re-called the immunoSEQ multiplex PCR reads through MiXCR, storing one row per CDR3 protein. The sample carries about 300,000 distinct CDR3 sequences, 70% to 90% recorded once. V was clipped by 6 bases and J by 4 bases, with 7 bases between them. The CDR3 has 12 amino acids. The sequence was collected from a human donor with multiple sclerosis. This chain uses TRBV12-3 or TRBV12-4 with TRBJ2-1; D ambiguous. Sequenced material: CD8+ T cells from PBMCs. The CDR3 DNA sequence: TGTGCCAGCAGACTGGGGTACAATGAGCAGTTCTTC. This gives the protein CASRLGYNEQFF.